A single sample is the source of the 15 T cell receptor beta chains below, sequenced in a study of CD8+CD57+ T cells in acquired aplastic anemia. According to the study, genomic DNA was the template for TCR beta VDJ and CDR3 profiling. MiXCR, run by TCRdb on the reads, gives a single entry per CDR3 protein. The sample has around 500,000 distinct CDR3 sequences; approximately 32% are singletons. Patients included in sequencing had previously demonstrated CD8+CD57+ cell expansion by flow cytometry. The material sequenced was sorted CD4+, CD8+, or CD8+CD57+ T cells (not recorded which) from PBMCs. The receptors derive from a human donor with aplastic anemia.

This chain links TRBV11-2 with TRBJ2-7, with D perhaps matching TRBD2 (7 bases). Germline V lookup: CDR1 SGHAT, CDR2 FQNNGV. CDR3 length: 14 amino acids. Trimming pared 7 bases from V and 2 bases from J, leaving 15 bases between. The CDR3 region is CASIPGGLTYEQYF. The CDR3 DNA reads as TGTGCCAGCATCCCGGGGGGCCTAACCTACGAGCAGTACTTC.

This clonotype was recorded once. This chain uses TRBV3-1 with TRBJ2-5; D gene ambiguous. The J call may be faulty, since TRBJ2-7 better matches the DNA end. The germline V gene encodes CDR1 LGHDT and CDR2 YNNKEL (reference sequence). The CDR3 contains 16 residues. Here the CDR3 DNA reads TGTGCCAGCAGCCAAGATCATCAGAGTAGTTTCTACGAGCAGTACTTC. As protein: CASSQDHQSSFYEQYF.

The chain carries TRBV5-6 and TRBJ2-5; D might be TRBD2 (5 bases). The V end lost 1 base, the J end lost 3 bases, and 7 bases lay between the germline ends. Germline CDR1 is SGHDT and CDR2 is YYEEEE. CDR3 length: 13 residues. CDR3 DNA sequence: TGTGCCAGCAGCTTGAAGGGAGAAGAGACCCAGTACTTC. Translated: CASSLKGEETQYF. The whole variable domain, filled in from reference TRBV5-6 and TRBJ2-5, reads DAGVTQSPTHLIKTRGQQVTLRCSPKSGHDTVSWYQQALGQGPQFIFQYYEEEERQRGNFPDRFSGHQFPNYSSELNVNALLLGDSALYLCASSLKGEETQYFGPGTRLLVL.

This rearrangement joins TRBV9 to TRBJ1-1, with D possibly TRBD1 on 6 matching bases. The ends were cut back, 4 bases at V and 4 bases at J, with 14 bases in the middle. This CDR3 has 14 residues. Germline V gene sequence: CDR1 SGDLS, CDR2 YYNGEE. In nucleotides, the CDR3 is TGTGCCAGCAGCTCCGGGGGCCGAGGCACTGAAGCTTTCTTT. The encoded protein is CASSSGGRGTEAFF.

The chain combines TRBV5-1 with TRBJ2-5, with 9 bases aligning to TRBD1. Germline CDR1 reads SGHRS; CDR2 reads YFSETQ. Losses at the gene ends were 0 bases for V and 5 bases for J; bases not matched to a gene: 8. There are 16 residues in the CDR3. The CDR3 is CASSLGDRVYAETQYF. DNA for the CDR3: TGCGCCAGCAGCTTGGGGGACAGGGTTTATGCTGAGACCCAGTACTTC.

V and J are TRBV24-1 and TRBJ2-3; D gene ambiguous. Germline V CDR1 and CDR2: KGHDR, SFDVKD. V was pared by 1 base and J by 2 bases, with 9 bases between. This CDR3 is built from 15 residues. CDR3 protein: CATSDLSTNTDTQYF. The CDR3 DNA is TGTGCCACCAGTGATTTAAGTACAAACACAGATACGCAGTATTTT.

The count of this clonotype is one. Compared with germline, one end of the junction differs, possibly owing to a read error. The chain links TRBV5-1 to TRBJ2-7; 7 positions match TRBD2. Germline-derived CDR1 and CDR2 are SGHRS and YFSETQ. The CDR3 runs to 17 residues. The CDR3 nucleotides read TGCGCCAGCAGCTTCAGGTTTAGCGGGCTGCCCGACTACCAGCAGTACTTC. Amino acid sequence: CASSFRFSGLPDYQQYF.

This clonotype was seen more than once but under ten times. This sequence joins TRBV7-8 and TRBJ2-1; D possibly corresponds to TRBD2 (7 bases). Trimming shortened V by 7 bases and J by 9 bases, and 19 bases separated the two germline ends. Germline-derived CDR1 and CDR2 are SGHVS and FQNEAQ. CDR3 length: 14 amino acids. The CDR3 here is CASIREGGLSEQFF. The CDR3 DNA reads as TGTGCCAGCATTAGGGAGGGGGGGCTGAGTGAGCAGTTCTTC.

On this clonotype itself: A much larger clone lies a single base off, so this may be a read error. The rearrangement links TRBV20-1 to TRBJ2-3; D possibly corresponds to TRBD2 (7 bases). In germline, CDR1 is DFQATT, CDR2 SNEGSKA (reference sequence). The CDR3 runs to 13 residues. CDR3 sequence (DNA): TGCAGTGCCGTCCGCGGGGGCGGGGATACGCCGTATTTT. This sequence encodes CSAVRGGGDTPYF.

A remark on this clonotype: A read error is possible here, since a much larger clone lies one base away. The chain links TRBV5-1 to TRBJ1-2; D not resolved. The germline V gene encodes CDR1 SGHRS and CDR2 YFSETQ. Trimming took off 1 base at V and 4 bases at J, with 14 bases between the two ends. This CDR3 is 15 amino acids long. In DNA, the CDR3 is TGCGCCAGCAGCTTGTTAGCCGGAGGGAGCTATGGCTACACCTTC. Amino acid sequence: CASSLLAGGSYGYTF.

This clonotype has a handful of counts. The chain couples TRBV19 to TRBJ2-1; 8 positions match TRBD2. Germline-derived CDR1 and CDR2 are LNHDA and SQIVND (reference sequence). V lost 5 bases to trimming and J lost 2 bases; unmatched junction nucleotides: 2. The CDR3 is 14 residues long. CDR3 sequence reads: CASSPSGPYNEQFF. CDR3 bases: TGTGCCAGTAGTCCTAGCGGGCCCTACAATGAGCAGTTCTTC. Full variable domain (remainder filled in from reference TRBV19 and TRBJ2-1): DGGITQSPKYLFRKEGQNVTLSCEQNLNHDAMYWYRQDPGQGLRLIYYSQIVNDFQKGDIAEGYSVSREKKESFPLTVTSAQKNPTAFYLCASSPSGPYNEQFFGPGTRLTVL.

This clonotype was found many times. V is TRBV20-1 and J is TRBJ1-2; 7 bases fit TRBD1. The CDR3 length is 12 residues. V trimming: 6 bases; J trimming: 8 bases; junction bases outside the gene matches: 9. Germline V gene sequence: CDR1 DFQATT, CDR2 SNEGSKA (reference sequence). As DNA, the CDR3 is TGCAGTGCCCTTAGACAGGGAGGAGGCTACACCTTC. It encodes CSALRQGGGYTF.

This clonotype was found many times. V is TRBV29-1 and J is TRBJ2-4; D might be TRBD1 or TRBD2, each matching 6 bases. The V end lost 3 bases, the J end lost 8 bases, and 14 bases lay between the germline ends. Germline V gene data show CDR1 as SQVTM and CDR2 as ANQGSEA. The CDR3 covers 13 residues. DNA of the CDR3: TGCAGCGTTGAGGCGGAGGGGGGAGACATTCAGTACTTC. Protein sequence: CSVEAEGGDIQYF.

V and J are TRBV20-1 and TRBJ1-1, with 8 positions matching TRBD1. Per the germline V gene, CDR1 is DFQATT and CDR2 is SNEGSKA (reference sequence). The ends lost 5 bases at V and 8 bases at J; junction bases unmatched: 1. The CDR3 is made up of 10 amino acids. The CDR3 is CSAWTGEAFF. Written as DNA, the CDR3 is TGCAGTGCTTGGACAGGGGAAGCTTTCTTT.

This clonotype was seen ten or more times. V usage is TRBV10-3 and J usage is TRBJ2-7; 10 nucleotides align to TRBD1. V dropped 6 bases and J dropped 2; count of bases not matched to a gene: 4. Germline-derived CDR1 and CDR2 are ENHRY and SYGVKD. The CDR3 spans 14 residues. Here the CDR3 DNA reads TGTGCCATCAGGAGGACAGGGGGGGCCTACGAGCAGTACTTC. Translating it yields CAIRRTGGAYEQYF.